These 24 T cell receptor beta chains originate from one sample sequenced in a study of blood T cell repertoires in COVID-19. Repertoires were generated with immunoSEQ multiplex PCR, while TCRdb's copy carries only in-frame clones and drops some. This sample has about 97,000 clones; 87% occur once, and the top ten carry 2% to 2.5%. The source material was peripheral blood. Source of these receptors: a middle-aged man with active COVID-19.

This sequence joins TRBV5-4 and TRBJ2-7; 13 positions agree with TRBD2. After removal of 3 bases from V and 5 bases from J, the junction contained 11 bases not matched to a gene. This CDR3 is 17 amino acids long. CDR1 is SGHNT, CDR2 YYREEE, per germline (reference sequence). The CDR3 DNA reads as TGTGCCAGCAGCTCCGGACTAGCGGGGGCCTCTGGGGACGAGCAGTACTTC. Protein sequence: CASSSGLAGASGDEQYF. The full variable domain, rest sourced from reference TRBV5-4 and TRBJ2-7, is ETGVTQSPTHLIKTRGQQVTLRCSSQSGHNTVSWYQQALGQGPQFIFQYYREEENGRGNFPPRFSGLQFPNYSSELNVNALELDDSALYLCASSSGLAGASGDEQYFGPGTRLTVT.

The rearrangement uses TRBV5-8 and TRBJ1-5; D ambiguous. CDR3 length equals 14 residues. With 0 bases removed from V and 0 bases from J, the gap between germline ends came to 4 bases. CDR1 is SGHTS, CDR2 YDEGEE, per germline. In DNA, the CDR3 is TGTGCCAGCAGCTTGGTCCATAGCAATCAGCCCCAGCATTTT. Translated, it gives CASSLVHSNQPQHF.

The chain combines TRBV4-1 with TRBJ2-5, with 8 bases that match TRBD2. There are 13 residues in the CDR3. Germline V gene lookup returns CDR1 MGHRA and CDR2 YSYEKL. J lost 5 bases, V lost 1 base, and 0 bases had no gene match. The CDR3 DNA follows: TGCGCCAGCAGCCAAGGACTAGCGGAGACCCAGTACTTC. Translated, it gives CASSQGLAETQYF.

This rearrangement joins TRBV3-1 (or the pseudogene TRBV3-2) to TRBJ2-1, with unresolved D. Between the trimmed V and J ends, which lost 4 bases and 6 bases, there was a span of 7 bases. The CDR3 has 12 residues. Looked up from germline, CDR1 is LGHDT and CDR2 is YNNKEL (reference sequence). The CDR3 protein is CASSPSLNEQFF. As DNA, the CDR3 is TGTGCCAGCAGCCCCTCCCTCAATGAGCAGTTCTTC.

V is TRBV20-1 and J is TRBJ1-1, with a weak D call TRBD1 (6 bases). Germline CDR1 DFQATT, CDR2 SNEGSKA (reference sequence). This CDR3 spans 13 amino acids. Deletions cut 6 bases from V and 3 bases from J, with 14 bases between. CDR3 DNA: TGCAGTGCCAGTCCAACAGGGTACACTGAAGCTTTCTTT. Protein sequence: CSASPTGYTEAFF.

This clone appeared once. The chain joins TRBV5-4 to TRBJ2-3, with 8 bases identical to TRBD2. V gave up 3 bases and J gave up 5 bases; unmatched junction bases: 11. The V gene's germline CDR1 is SGHNT and CDR2 YYREEE (reference sequence). The CDR3 has 16 amino acids. CDR3 protein: CASSSWTRGGGDTQYF. For the CDR3, the DNA is TGTGCCAGCAGCTCCTGGACCCGGGGGGGCGGAGATACGCAGTATTTT.

This clone was seen a single time. This chain links TRBV5-8 with TRBJ1-2; a possible D gene is TRBD1 (5 bases). V lost 1 base to trimming and J lost 8 bases, with 12 bases between them. This CDR3 contains 13 residues. Germline V gene sequence: CDR1 SGHTS, CDR2 YDEGEE. The CDR3 nucleotides are TGTGCCAGCAGCTTGAGGGGAAGAGAGGGCTACACCTTC. This gives the protein CASSLRGREGYTF.

The V gene is TRBV7-2, the J gene TRBJ2-1, with D maybe TRBD2 (5 bases). V lost 5 bases and J lost 6, with 11 bases in between. CDR3 length equals 13 residues. Germline assignment: CDR1 SGHTA and CDR2 FQGNSA. The CDR3 region is CASSPGGLNEQFF. CDR3 nucleotides: TGTGCCAGCAGCCCAGGAGGCCTCAATGAGCAGTTCTTC. The variable domain in full, completed from reference TRBV7-2 and TRBJ2-1, reads GAGVSQSPSNKVTEKGKDVELRCDPISGHTALYWYRQSLGQGLEFLIYFQGNSAPDKSGLPSDRFSAERTGGSVSTLTIQRTQQEDSAVYLCASSPGGLNEQFFGPGTRLTVL.

The rearrangement links TRBV2 to TRBJ2-5; D perhaps matches TRBD2 (5 bases). V was trimmed by 3 bases and J by 10 bases, leaving 12 bases between them. CDR1 SNHLY and CDR2 FYNNEI come from the germline V gene. The CDR3 covers 12 residues. In DNA, the CDR3 is TGTGCCAGCAGTGAGGGCGTGGGGAGCCAGTACTTC. Its translation: CASSEGVGSQYF.

The rearrangement links TRBV5-4 to TRBJ1-1; 12 bases agree with TRBD1. J was trimmed by 4 bases and V by 4 bases; bases with no gene match: 8. This CDR3 has 16 amino acids. From germline, CDR1 is SGHNT and CDR2 YYREEE (reference sequence). The CDR3 DNA reads as TGTGCCAGCAGCCCCGGGACAGGGGGCTGGAGCACTGAAGCTTTCTTT. It encodes CASSPGTGGWSTEAFF.

This chain joins TRBV6-5 and TRBJ1-1; tentative D call: TRBD1 (6 bases). The CDR3 extends over 13 amino acids. Germline CDR1 is MNHEY and CDR2 is SVGAGI. V lost 6 bases and J lost 10, with 18 bases in between. As DNA, the CDR3 is TGTGCCAGCAGAAGCCCGGGGGGGGCTGGAGCTTTCTTT. This sequence encodes CASRSPGGAGAFF.

The chain recombines TRBV28 with TRBJ2-6, with 9 bases lining up with TRBD1. Looked up from germline, CDR1 is MDHEN and CDR2 is SYDVKM. Losses at the gene ends were 5 bases for V and 0 bases for J; bases not matched to a gene: 8. The CDR3 extends over 18 amino acids. CDR3 coding DNA: TGTGCCAGCAGTCTATCCGGGACAGGGCTCTCTGGGGCCAACGTCCTGACTTTC. Its protein is CASSLSGTGLSGANVLTF.

The chain is built from TRBV13 and TRBJ1-2; no reliable D call. The ends were cut back, 8 bases at V and 7 bases at J, with 14 bases in the middle. There are 12 residues in the CDR3. CDR1 and CDR2 from the germline V gene are PRHDT and FYEKMQ (reference sequence). The CDR3 DNA reads TGTGCCAGCTCCGCGGGCGGATCTGGCTACACCTTC. As protein: CASSAGGSGYTF.

This chain connects TRBV7-8 to TRBJ2-5; D unresolved. Trimming took off 5 bases at V and 3 bases at J, with 19 bases between the two ends. This CDR3 contains 16 residues. Germline V gene lookup returns CDR1 SGHVS and CDR2 FQNEAQ. The CDR3 protein is CASSPGTQTSKETQYF. In DNA, the CDR3 is TGTGCCAGCAGCCCTGGAACGCAGACATCCAAAGAGACCCAGTACTTC.

V usage is TRBV29-1 and J usage is TRBJ1-1; 9 bases line up with TRBD1. The CDR3 has 13 residues. V dropped 7 bases and J dropped 0; count of bases not matched to a gene: 3. Germline V gene data show CDR1 as SQVTM and CDR2 as ANQGSEA. The CDR3 sequence is CSAGQGMNTEAFF. As DNA, the CDR3 is TGCAGCGCTGGACAGGGGATGAACACTGAAGCTTTCTTT.

The chain joins TRBV6-5 to TRBJ1-1; D unresolved. The CDR3 has 14 amino acids. The V end was cut by 7 bases, the J end by 1 base, with 13 bases between. Germline CDR1 and CDR2: MNHEY and SVGAGI. In nucleotides, the CDR3 is TGTGCCAGCACCGCCAGGTTGGAGAACACTGAAGCTTTCTTT. Amino acid sequence: CASTARLENTEAFF.

V is TRBV6-5 and J is TRBJ1-1; D unclear. V lost 6 bases, J lost 5 bases, and 7 bases lay in between. Germline V gene lookup returns CDR1 MNHEY and CDR2 SVGAGI. The CDR3 totals 11 residues. For the CDR3, the DNA is TGTGCCAGCAGGAGGTCGACTGAAGCTTTCTTT. This gives the protein CASRRSTEAFF.

CDR3 bases: TGTGCCAGTAGTATAAGGACAGGGGGCCTAAAAAAACTGTTTTTT. It yields the protein CASSIRTGGLKKLFF. The chain joins TRBV19 to TRBJ1-4; TRBD1 agrees at 11 bases. The CDR3 runs 15 residues. V trimming: 2 bases; J trimming: 9 bases; junction bases outside the gene matches: 5. Germline V lookup: CDR1 LNHDA, CDR2 SQIVND (reference sequence).

V usage is TRBV4-2 and J usage is TRBJ2-1; 10 nucleotides agree with TRBD2. Unmatched junction bases numbered 6, after V lost 6 bases and J lost 4 bases. This CDR3 is built from 15 residues. Germline CDR1 LGHNA, CDR2 YNFKEQ. CDR3 protein: CASRTERGGYNEQFF. Here the CDR3 DNA reads TGTGCCAGCAGAACGGAGCGGGGGGGATACAATGAGCAGTTCTTC.

A single count supports this clone. CDR3 amino acids: CASSYAGPHEQYF. The CDR3 DNA reads TGTGCCAGCAGTTACGCTGGGCCCCACGAGCAGTACTTC. The chain joins TRBV6-6 to TRBJ2-7, with D unresolved. Germline lookup yields CDR1 MNHNY and CDR2 SVGAGI (reference sequence). The CDR3 is 13 residues long. V lost 2 bases and J lost 5, with 10 bases in between.

This clone was picked up one time. The chain joins TRBV11-3 to TRBJ1-1, with D perhaps matching TRBD1 (5 bases). Looked up from germline, CDR1 is SGHNT and CDR2 is YENEEA. Trimming took 1 base from V and 0 from J, leaving 9 bases between them. There are 15 residues in the CDR3. Here the CDR3 DNA reads TGTGCCAGCAGCTTAGGGGGCGATATGAACACTGAAGCTTTCTTT. Amino acid sequence: CASSLGGDMNTEAFF.

V usage is TRBV4-1 and J usage is TRBJ2-5, with D perhaps matching TRBD2 (6 bases). Germline V gene data show CDR1 as MGHRA and CDR2 as YSYEKL. Trimming left V 5 bases short and J 8 bases short, with 12 bases between. The CDR3 totals 12 residues. The CDR3 DNA follows: TGCGCCAGCAGCAGGGACTTCATCACCCAGTACTTC. Translation: CASSRDFITQYF.

The chain recombines TRBV18 with TRBJ1-1; 7 nucleotides agree with TRBD1. Trimming at V came to 2 bases and at J to 5 bases, leaving 20 bases not matched to a gene. This CDR3 contains 19 residues. Germline CDR1 and CDR2: KGHSH and LQKENI. The CDR3 protein is CASSPGSTRGRVWETEAFF. CDR3 sequence (DNA): TGTGCCAGCTCACCAGGGTCAACGAGGGGGCGCGTTTGGGAAACTGAAGCTTTCTTT. Full variable domain (rest looked up from reference TRBV18 and TRBJ1-1): NAGVMQNPRHLVRRRGQEARLRCSPMKGHSHVYWYRQLPEEGLKFMVYLQKENIIDESGMPKERFSAEFPKEGPSILRIQQVVRGDSAAYFCASSPGSTRGRVWETEAFFGQGTRLTVV.

The gene calls are TRBV2 and TRBJ2-5, with 11 bases lining up with TRBD1. Germline trimming cut 5 bases from V and 5 bases from J; bases unmatched to any gene: 4. The CDR3 runs to 14 residues. The germline CDR1 and CDR2 sequences are SNHLY and FYNNEI. The CDR3 nucleotides read TGTGCCAGCAGTCGGGACAGGGGGTTGGAGACCCAGTACTTC. Translating gives CASSRDRGLETQYF. The whole variable domain, filled in from reference TRBV2 and TRBJ2-5, reads EPEVTQTPSHQVTQMGQEVILRCVPISNHLYFYWYRQILGQKVEFLVSFYNNEISEKSEIFDDQFSVERPDGSNFTLKIRSTKLEDSAMYFCASSRDRGLETQYFGPGTRLLVL.